This T cell receptor beta chain is drawn from a study of blood T cell repertoires in COVID-19 (dated by TCRdb to 2019 to 2021). With respect to the entire study: The collaborator samples originated in the United States, Italy and Spain and spanned the acute and convalescent phases of COVID-19. The prospective study material was composed of cDNA or gDNA derived from T cells, B-cell-depleted T cells, or PBMCs. Deeply sampled blood TCRbeta repertoires from subjects exposed to, actively infected with, or recovered from COVID-19 were included in the dataset. A freely available public database, intended as a resource for researchers studying the immune response to SARS-CoV-2, is where the repertoires were released. Samples were obtained from the ongoing ImmuneRACE study (first 160 participants) and from 1,000 to 1,500 subjects provided by 6 global collaborators. Nearly every sample came with metadata listing a de-identified subject ID, COVID-19 status, age in years and sex. HLA class I and class II types, where available, came from metadata supplied by the sample provider rather than from assay-based typing. Study-wide findings and limitations: Clinical and demographic metadata were provided uncurated, with the amount varying by source and participant.

In the germline V gene, CDR1 corresponds to MDHEN and CDR2 to SYDVKM. The germline V end is reduced by 4 bases and the J end by 5 bases; junction bases left unmatched: 13. Its CDR3 holds 16 amino acids, cysteine through phenylalanine. Only CDR3 DNA remains: 48 bases, in frame from the first base. Whole blood was collected in K2EDTA tubes by collaborating institutions according to the institutions' own protocols. For TCRbeta analysis, collaborators shipped samples as frozen whole blood, isolated PBMCs, or DNA extracted from either of those sample types. Worth noting for this clone: There is no known antigen for this receptor. Base-call qualities are not available, and no considerably larger clone is one nucleotide away.

TCRbeta CDR3 regions were amplified from genomic DNA by means of the immunoSEQ Assay, a bias-controlled multiplex PCR. The published analysis was carried out like this. The number of nucleated cells in each sample was estimated by amplification of reference gene primers within the assay. Sequence reads were collapsed and filtered to measure the absolute abundance of every unique TCRbeta CDR3 rearrangement. For each sample, productive Simpson clonality was calculated by taking the square root of Simpson's diversity index across productive rearrangements. TCRdb mirrors the immuneACCESS table, restricted to in-frame sequences. Some clones are absent from its copies; in checked studies, under half trace to an unresolved V gene, and the reason for the others is unknown. D and trimming come from the DNA, and the V and J calls and clone size come from that table. The sample contains fewer than 100,000 clones, about 93% of them found a single time. Roughly 0.72% of the sample comes from the top ten.

This TCR was sampled from a woman of 80 years or more with acute or convalescent COVID-19. Sequencing was done on a sample of peripheral blood. This chain is built from TRBV28 and TRBJ2-5, with 7 bases aligning to TRBD2. DNA sequence: TGTGCCAGCAGTTCGTCCCGGGACTACTTTATCGAGACCCAGTACTTC. This codes for CASSSSRDYFIETQYF.